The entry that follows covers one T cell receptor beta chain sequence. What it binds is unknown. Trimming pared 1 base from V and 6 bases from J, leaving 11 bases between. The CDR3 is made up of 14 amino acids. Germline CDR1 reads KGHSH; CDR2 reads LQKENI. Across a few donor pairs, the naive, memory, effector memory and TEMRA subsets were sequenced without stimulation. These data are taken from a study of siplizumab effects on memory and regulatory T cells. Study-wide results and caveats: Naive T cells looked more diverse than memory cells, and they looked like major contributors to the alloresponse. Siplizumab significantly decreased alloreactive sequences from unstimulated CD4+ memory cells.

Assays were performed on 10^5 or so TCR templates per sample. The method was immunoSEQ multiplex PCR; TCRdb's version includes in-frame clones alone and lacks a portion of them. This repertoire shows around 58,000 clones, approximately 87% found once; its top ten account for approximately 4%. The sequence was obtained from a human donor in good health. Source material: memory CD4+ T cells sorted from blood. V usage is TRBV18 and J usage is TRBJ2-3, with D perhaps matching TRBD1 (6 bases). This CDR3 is CASSPLGAGDTQYF. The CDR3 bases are TGTGCCAGCTCACCACTGGGGGCAGGTGATACGCAGTATTTT.